This T cell receptor (beta chain) was identified in a study of Ad26.COV2.S vaccination and SARS-CoV-2 variants (dated by TCRdb to about 2021). Describing the broader study: Donors in the vaccine arm were drawn from COV1001, a phase I-IIa trial of Ad26.COV2.S in healthy adults that was multicentre, randomized, double-blind and placebo-controlled. Ad26.COV2.S was administered intramuscularly at 5 x 10^10 or 1 x 10^11 viral particles, either as a single shot or as two shots given 56 days apart. Throughout the experiments and outcome assessment, investigators stayed blinded to trial group allocation. Trial participants were randomized into five groups of five: low-dose or high-dose Ad26.COV2.S given once or twice, or placebo on both occasions. The TCR-sequenced set comprised approximately 30 samples: some 20 Ad26.COV2.S vaccine recipients, 5 placebo recipients and 8 SARS-CoV-2 convalescent individuals. TCRbeta repertoire sequencing served as the tool for gauging how specific and how broad the SARS-CoV-2-reactive T cell receptors were following Ad26.COV2.S vaccination.

The sample's treatment or condition label, decoded: about 20 received Ad26.COV2.S at low or high dose, single or two shots; roughly five received placebo; per-sample allocation not given. For vaccine and placebo recipients, the sequenced repertoires came from samples collected on day 63 after the first injection. Cohort 1b enrolled some 25 adults aged 18-55 years at a single site in Boston, USA, between 29 July and 7 August 2020. Ad26.COV2.S was a replication-incompetent adenovirus type 26 vector that expressed a prefusion-stabilized SARS-CoV-2 spike protein derived from the original Wuhan strain. Only one count was recorded for this clone. The antigen it recognizes is unknown. It has no much larger one-base neighbor in the sample; base qualities were not kept. The CDR3 goes from the cysteine to the phenylalanine over 15 residues. Solely the CDR3 DNA is kept, with 45 bases framed from the first base. V lost 5 bases and J lost 3 bases, and the count of bases not matched to a germline gene is 6. As encoded in the germline V gene (reference sequence), CDR1 is LNHDA while CDR2 is SQIVND.

Findings and caveats that apply to the study as a whole: The study was not powered for comparison of responses between vaccine doses or regimens. Non-spike TCR breadth was comparable between vaccine and placebo recipients, consistent with the vaccine containing only spike. According to the authors, total T cell responses may have been underestimated by the TCR breadth and depth analyses. After vaccination, substantial breadth of spike-specific CD8+ and CD4+ T cell responses was reported. Ad26.COV2.S recipients had higher spike-specific TCR breadth than placebo recipients (P = 0.0014).

The immunoSEQ Assay was the method used to sequence TCRbeta CDR3 regions. After extraction, genomic DNA underwent amplification by bias-controlled multiplex PCR, followed by high-throughput sequencing. As for the authors' bioinformatics: Collapsing and filtering of sequences were performed to quantify the absolute abundance of each unique TCRbeta CDR3 region. Usable DNA was measured by amplifying reference genes present in all nucleated cells, and TCRbeta template counts were normalized to that usable DNA to estimate T cell fraction. Repertoire TCRs were annotated as SARS-CoV-2-specific when V gene, CDR3 amino acid sequence and J gene were exactly matched to a known reactive TCR set. MIRA supplied the reference SARS-CoV-2 TCR set, which was filtered for enrichment in COVID-19-positive ImmuneCODE repertoires so that public or cross-reactive TCRs were removed. Using the MIRA antigens, annotated TCRs were further analysed by specific ORF or by position within an ORF. Breadth was defined as the number of annotated unique rearrangements divided by the total number of unique productive rearrangements, and depth was defined as the summed frequency of the annotated unique rearrangements. Group comparisons of TCR breadth used two-sided Wilcoxon rank-sum tests. TCRdb re-hosts the immuneACCESS table, in-frame sequences only. Its copies lack some clones; in the studies checked, an unresolved V gene accounts for under half of them, and the cause for the rest is not known. V and J calls and clone size follow that table, whereas D and trimming were derived from the DNA. Counted in this sample were around 300,000 clones; around 89% of them appeared once. The top ten clonotypes cover around 6.6% of the sample.

Sequences were derived from peripheral blood, sampled in a trial of Ad26.COV2.S vaccine versus placebo. Recombination linked TRBV19 to TRBJ2-1; the central 8 bases match TRBD2. This receptor was obtained from a person aged 18 to 65 who received the Ad26.COV2.S COVID-19 vaccine or a placebo. CDR3 protein: CASSYSGEIYNEQFF. The nucleotide sequence is TGTGCCAGTAGTTATAGCGGGGAGATCTACAATGAGCAGTTCTTC. The CDR3 plus the reference TRBV19 and TRBJ2-1 genes for the other parts give the full variable domain: DGGITQSPKYLFRKEGQNVTLSCEQNLNHDAMYWYRQDPGQGLRLIYYSQIVNDFQKGDIAEGYSVSREKKESFPLTVTSAQKNPTAFYLCASSYSGEIYNEQFFGPGTRLTVL.